This record looks at one T cell receptor (beta chain) sequence and its context. Reverse transcription used about 0.5 to 1 ug RNA and random hexamers. TCRdb re-derived calls from the immunoSEQ multiplex PCR reads in MiXCR, one entry per CDR3 protein. The sample includes 210,000 or so distinct CDR3 sequences, roughly 93% seen only once; the top ten take 0.15%. The sample belongs to a study of CD8 T cells in Susac syndrome. The CDR3 is made up of 13 amino acids. Germline CDR1 reads ENHRY; CDR2 reads SYGVKD. The V end was cut by 6 bases, the J end by 4 bases, with 12 bases between. The receptor's source is a human donor with Susac syndrome. Material: CD4+ T cells from PBMCs. This chain links TRBV10-3 with TRBJ2-5; D is possibly TRBD2 (7 bases). The chain's CDR3 is CAISGGLGETQYF. The CDR3 nucleotides are TGTGCCATCAGCGGGGGGCTAGGAGAGACCCAGTACTTC.